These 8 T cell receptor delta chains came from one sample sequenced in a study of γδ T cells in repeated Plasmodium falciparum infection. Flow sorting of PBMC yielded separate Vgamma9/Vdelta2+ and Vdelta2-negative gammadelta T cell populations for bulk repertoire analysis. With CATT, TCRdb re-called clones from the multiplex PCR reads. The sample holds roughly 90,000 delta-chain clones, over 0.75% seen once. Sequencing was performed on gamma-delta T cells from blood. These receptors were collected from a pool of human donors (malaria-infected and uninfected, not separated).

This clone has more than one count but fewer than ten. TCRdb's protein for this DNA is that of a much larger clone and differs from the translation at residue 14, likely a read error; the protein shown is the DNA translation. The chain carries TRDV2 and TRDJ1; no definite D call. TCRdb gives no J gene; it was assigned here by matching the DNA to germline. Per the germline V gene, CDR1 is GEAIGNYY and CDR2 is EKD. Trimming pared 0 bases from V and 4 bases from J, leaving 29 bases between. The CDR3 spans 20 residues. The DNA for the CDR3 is TGTGCCTGTGACACCATCCTGGCCAGCCCCCAAAACTACGACGGCGATAAACTCATCTTT. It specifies CACDTILASPQNYDGDKLIF.

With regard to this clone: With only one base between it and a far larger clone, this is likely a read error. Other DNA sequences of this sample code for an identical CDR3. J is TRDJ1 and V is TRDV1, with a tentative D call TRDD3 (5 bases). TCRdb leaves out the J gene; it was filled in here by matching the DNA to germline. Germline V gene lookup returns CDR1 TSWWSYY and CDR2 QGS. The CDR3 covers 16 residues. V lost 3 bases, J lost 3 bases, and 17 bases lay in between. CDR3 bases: TGTGCTCTTGGGGAGCGGGCCCGCTCATACGCCGATAAACTCATCTTT. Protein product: CALGERARSYADKLIF.

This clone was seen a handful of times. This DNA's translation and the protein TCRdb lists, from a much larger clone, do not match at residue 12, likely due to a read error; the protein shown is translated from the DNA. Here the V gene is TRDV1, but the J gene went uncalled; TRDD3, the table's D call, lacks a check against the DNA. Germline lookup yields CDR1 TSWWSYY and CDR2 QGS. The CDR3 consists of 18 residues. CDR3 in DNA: TGTGCTCTTGGCCAAGCTCCAGACTATTACTGGGAGAGTCCTTTGCTCATCTTT. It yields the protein CALGQAPDYYWESPLLIF.

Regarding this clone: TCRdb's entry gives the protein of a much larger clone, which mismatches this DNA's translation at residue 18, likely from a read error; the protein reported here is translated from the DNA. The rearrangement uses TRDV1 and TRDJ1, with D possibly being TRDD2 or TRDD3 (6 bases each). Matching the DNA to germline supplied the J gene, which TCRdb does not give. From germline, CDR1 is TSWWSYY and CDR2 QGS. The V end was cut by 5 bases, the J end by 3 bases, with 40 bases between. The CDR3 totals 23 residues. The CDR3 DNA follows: TGTGCTCTTGGGTCCTGTGCTCCTACTCCTTGGGATTGGGGGCCACCCTACGCCGATAAACTCATCTTT. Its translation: CALGSCAPTPWDWGPPYADKLIF.

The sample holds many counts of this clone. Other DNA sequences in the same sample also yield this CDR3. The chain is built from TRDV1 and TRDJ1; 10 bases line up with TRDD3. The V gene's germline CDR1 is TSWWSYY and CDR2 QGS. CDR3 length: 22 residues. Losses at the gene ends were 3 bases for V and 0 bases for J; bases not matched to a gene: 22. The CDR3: CALGEKNPNSVYWGMYTDKLIF. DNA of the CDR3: TGTGCTCTTGGGGAGAAAAACCCTAATTCCGTGTACTGGGGGATGTACACCGATAAACTCATCTTT.

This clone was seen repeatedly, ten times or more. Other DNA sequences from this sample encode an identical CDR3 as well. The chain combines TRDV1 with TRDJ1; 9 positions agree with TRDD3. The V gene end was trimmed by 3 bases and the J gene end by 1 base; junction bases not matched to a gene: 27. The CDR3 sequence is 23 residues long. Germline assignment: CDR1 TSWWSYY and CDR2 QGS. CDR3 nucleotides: TGTGCTCTTGGGGACCCCTCATTCCTAAGGCGAACTGGGGGAACGGGTCCCACCGATAAACTCATCTTT. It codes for CALGDPSFLRRTGGTGPTDKLIF.

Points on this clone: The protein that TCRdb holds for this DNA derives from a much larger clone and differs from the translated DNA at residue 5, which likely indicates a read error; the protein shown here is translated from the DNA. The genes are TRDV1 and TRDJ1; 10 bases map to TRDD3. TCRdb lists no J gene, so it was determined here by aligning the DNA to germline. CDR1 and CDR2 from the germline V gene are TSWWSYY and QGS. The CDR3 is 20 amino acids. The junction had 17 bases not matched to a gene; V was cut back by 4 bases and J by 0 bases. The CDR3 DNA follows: TGTGCTCTTGGGGGACCAAGGCGCTTTACTGGGGGATTCTACACCGATAAACTCATCTTT. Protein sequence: CALGGPRRFTGGFYTDKLIF.

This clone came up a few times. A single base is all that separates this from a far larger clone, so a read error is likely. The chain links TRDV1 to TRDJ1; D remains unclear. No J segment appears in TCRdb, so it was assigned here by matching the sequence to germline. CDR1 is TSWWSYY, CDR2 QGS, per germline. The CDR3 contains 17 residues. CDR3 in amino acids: CALGELKSFRYTDKLIF. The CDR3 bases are TGTGCTCTTGGGGAACTAAAGAGTTTTCGGTACACCGACAAACTCATCTTT.